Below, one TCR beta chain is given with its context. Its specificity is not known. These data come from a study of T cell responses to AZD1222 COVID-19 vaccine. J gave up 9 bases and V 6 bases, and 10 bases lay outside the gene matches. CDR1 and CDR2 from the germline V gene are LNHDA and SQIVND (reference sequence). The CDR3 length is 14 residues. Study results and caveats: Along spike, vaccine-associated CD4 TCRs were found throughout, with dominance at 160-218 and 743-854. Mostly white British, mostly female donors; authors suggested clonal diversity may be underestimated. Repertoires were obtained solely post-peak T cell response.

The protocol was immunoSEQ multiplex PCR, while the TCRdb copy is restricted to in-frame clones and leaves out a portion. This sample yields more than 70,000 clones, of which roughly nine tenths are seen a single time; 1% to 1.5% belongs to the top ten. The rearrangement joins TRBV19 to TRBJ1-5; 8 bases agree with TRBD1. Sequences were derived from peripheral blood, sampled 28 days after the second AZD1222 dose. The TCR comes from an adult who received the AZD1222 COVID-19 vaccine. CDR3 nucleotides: TGTGCCAGTAGCAATGACAGGGGTTTTAGGCCCCAGCATTTT. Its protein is CASSNDRGFRPQHF.